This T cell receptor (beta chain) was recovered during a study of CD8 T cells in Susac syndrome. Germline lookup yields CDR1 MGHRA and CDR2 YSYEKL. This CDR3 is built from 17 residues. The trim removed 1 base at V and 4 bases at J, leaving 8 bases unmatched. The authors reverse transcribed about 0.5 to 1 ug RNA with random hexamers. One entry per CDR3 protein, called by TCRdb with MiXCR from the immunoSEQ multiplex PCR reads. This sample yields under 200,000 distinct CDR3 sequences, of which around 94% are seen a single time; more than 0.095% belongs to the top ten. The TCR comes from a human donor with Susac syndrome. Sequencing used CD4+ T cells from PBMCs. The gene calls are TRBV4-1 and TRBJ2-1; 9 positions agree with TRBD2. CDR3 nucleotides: TGCGCCAGCAGCCAAGTATTCTCGAGCGGGGGGTACAATGAGCAGTTCTTC. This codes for CASSQVFSSGGYNEQFF.